The rows below give T cell receptor beta chains drawn from one sample of a study of radiotherapy plus CTLA-4 blockade in lung cancer. TCRdb's copy holds only in-frame clones and misses some; the assay was immunoSEQ multiplex PCR. This table has more than 40,000 clones, around 77% appearing once. The material sequenced was peripheral blood, taken from a patient treated with radiotherapy plus ipilimumab. The receptors stem from a human donor with non-small cell lung cancer who had stable disease on radiotherapy plus ipilimumab. The CDR3 runs from the conserved cysteine through the conserved F or W. D genes are given only for firm matches. For some rows the clone size is stated as once, few or many, or as a class when expanded; others skip it.

NA | TRBJ2-2 | TRBD1 | TRBV10-1 | CASGTTGAQNTGELFF | TGCGCCAGTGGGACGACAGGGGCACAGAACACCGGGGAGCTGTTTTTT
few | TRBJ1-1 | NA | TRBV5-8 | CASSLLGWGEAFF | TGTGCCAGCAGCTTGTTGGGTTGGGGTGAAGCTTTCTTT
NA | TRBJ1-2 | NA | TRBV6-6 | CASSYEDIYGYTF | TGTGCCAGCAGTTACGAGGACATATATGGCTACACCTTC
NA | TRBJ2-1 | TRBD2 | TRBV7-2 | CASSLVSSGGANEQFF | TGTGCCAGCAGCTTAGTATCTAGCGGGGGGGCCAATGAGCAGTTCTTC
NA | TRBJ2-2 | NA | TRBV19 | CASSIEPVAGELFF | TGTGCCAGTAGTATAGAGCCTGTGGCCGGGGAGCTGTTTTTT
NA | TRBJ2-3 | NA | TRBV4-3 | CASSKAGRGQGTDTQYF | TGCGCCAGCAGCAAGGCCGGTCGGGGCCAAGGGACAGATACGCAGTATTTT
NA | TRBJ1-1 | NA | TRBV7-2 | CASSLERGEREAFF | TGTGCCAGCAGCTTAGAGAGGGGGGAGCGTGAAGCTTTCTTT
NA | TRBJ2-3 | TRBD2 | TRBV2 | CASTPGGAGGINTDTQYF | TGTGCCAGCACCCCGGGGGGTGCGGGGGGCATCAACACAGATACGCAGTATTTT
NA | TRBJ2-1 | NA | TRBV7-9 | CASSPRGRGRDNEQFF | TGTGCCAGCAGCCCCCGCGGGCGGGGACGGGACAATGAGCAGTTCTTC
few | TRBJ2-3 | TRBD2 | TRBV5-4 | CASRISGASTDTQYF | TGTGCCAGCAGAATTAGCGGGGCGAGCACAGATACGCAGTATTTT
NA | TRBJ1-6 | TRBD1 | TRBV7-8 | CASSSIGGNNSPLHF | TGTGCCAGCAGCTCGATAGGGGGCAATAATTCACCCCTCCACTTT
NA | TRBJ2-5 | NA | TRBV7-9 | CASSPSGTQYF | TGTGCCAGCAGCCCGTCGGGGACCCAGTACTTC
NA | TRBJ1-3 | NA | TRBV11-3 | CASSLGPDSGNTIYF | TGTGCCAGCAGCTTAGGTCCGGACTCTGGAAACACCATATATTTT
once | TRBJ1-5 | NA | TRBV7-2 | CASSNMFNQPQHF | TGTGCCAGCAGCAATATGTTCAATCAGCCCCAGCATTTT
few | TRBJ1-5 | NA | TRBV10-2 | CASGALGNQPQHF | TGCGCCAGCGGAGCACTTGGCAATCAGCCCCAGCATTTT
NA | TRBJ2-5 | NA | TRBV2 | CASKSLQETQYF | TGTGCCAGCAAGAGCTTACAAGAGACCCAGTACTTC
NA | TRBJ1-2 | NA | TRBV7-9 | CASSPQEAPITYGYTF | TGTGCCAGCAGCCCTCAAGAGGCGCCCATTACCTATGGCTACACCTTC
NA | TRBJ2-2 | NA | TRBV2 | CASSAGSVSPGELFF | TGTGCCAGCAGTGCAGGGAGTGTAAGTCCCGGGGAGCTGTTTTTT
NA | TRBJ1-1 | NA | TRBV6-1 | CASSERLKNTEAFF | TGTGCCAGCAGTGAAAGACTGAAGAACACTGAAGCTTTCTTT
medium-sized | TRBJ1-2 | NA | TRBV6-5 | CASRPDSLRGYTF | TGTGCCAGCAGACCGGACAGTCTGCGGGGCTACACCTTC
once | TRBJ1-1 | TRBD1 | TRBV19 | CASSPRGQGSTEAFF | TGTGCCAGTAGTCCCAGGGGACAGGGGAGCACTGAAGCTTTCTTT
NA | TRBJ1-1 | NA | TRBV5-1 | CASSLTGFDGTEAFF | TGCGCCAGCAGCTTGACAGGGTTTGATGGGACTGAAGCTTTCTTT
NA | TRBJ2-5 | NA | TRBV6-1 | CASSTTETQYF | TGTGCCAGCAGTACGACGGAGACCCAGTACTTC
NA | TRBJ2-3 | NA | TRBV5-1 | CASSRDRPTDTQYF | TGCGCCAGCAGCCGGGACCGACCCACAGATACGCAGTATTTT
NA | TRBJ1-3 | NA | TRBV5-8 | CASSLTASGNTIYF | TGTGCCAGCAGCTTGACAGCCTCTGGAAACACCATATATTTT
NA | TRBJ1-1 | TRBD1 | TRBV5-1 | CASSNPTGAYEAFF | TGCGCCAGCAGCAACCCTACAGGGGCTTACGAAGCTTTCTTT
NA | TRBJ2-1 | NA | TRBV5-1 | CASSLVVGFYNEQFF | TGCGCCAGCAGCTTAGTAGTGGGGTTCTACAATGAGCAGTTCTTC
NA | TRBJ1-2 | NA | TRBV5-4 | CASSVEGVGGYTF | TGTGCCAGCAGCGTTGAAGGGGTCGGTGGCTACACCTTC